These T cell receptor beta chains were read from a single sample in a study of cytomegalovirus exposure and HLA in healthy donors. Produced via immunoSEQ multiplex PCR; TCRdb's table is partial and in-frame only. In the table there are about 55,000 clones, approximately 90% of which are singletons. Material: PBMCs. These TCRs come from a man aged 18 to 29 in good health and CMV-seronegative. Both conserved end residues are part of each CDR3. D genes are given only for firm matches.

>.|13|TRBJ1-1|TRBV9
CASSVAVNTEAFF
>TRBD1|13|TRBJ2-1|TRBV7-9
CASSSDRANEQFF
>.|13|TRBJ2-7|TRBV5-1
CASSLAATYEQYF
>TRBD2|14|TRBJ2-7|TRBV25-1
CASSSTSGNYEQYF
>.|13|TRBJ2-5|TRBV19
CASSIQGGETQYF
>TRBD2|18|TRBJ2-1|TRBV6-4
CASSDTFLSGSNPNEQFF
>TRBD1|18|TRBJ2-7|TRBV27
CASSLSRQGQRRAYEQYF
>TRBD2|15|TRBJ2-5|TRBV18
CASSPVPTSGETQYF
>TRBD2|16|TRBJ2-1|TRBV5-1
CASSFAGLAGYNEQFF
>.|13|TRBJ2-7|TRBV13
CASSPDNSYEQYF
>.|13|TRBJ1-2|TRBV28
CASSLGRVYGYTF
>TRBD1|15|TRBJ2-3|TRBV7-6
CASSSSGGAADTQYF